A single sample gave rise to the 8 T cell receptor beta chains below, sequenced in a study of human T cells and chemical hapten exposure. TCRdb reprocessed the RACE reads via MiXCR and lists one record per CDR3 protein. The data hold about 69,000 distinct CDR3 sequences, with approximately 10% observed a single time. Time point reported: patch test 2, 6 weeks after DPC sensitization. Described treatment: therapeutic diphenylcyclopropenone sensitization with weekly scalp DPC. The sample was whole blood, taken in connection with sensitization to the hapten diphenylcyclopropenone (DPC). The source is a woman between 50 and 59 years old with alopecia areata. Some clones in this sample may be carry-over from other donors' samples.

This sequence joins TRBV12-3 or TRBV12-4 and TRBJ1-2; D might be TRBD1 (5 bases). V was cut by 3 bases and J by 8 bases, with 16 bases left in between. This CDR3 is 14 amino acids long. CDR3 coding DNA: TGTGCCAGCAGTTTTTCTGGCAGGGCGCGGGGCTACACCTTC. Protein: CASSFSGRARGYTF.

In this sample, this clonotype turned up many times. Germline and junction disagree at one end, which may indicate a read error. J is TRBJ2-1 and V is TRBV7-7; 9 positions agree with TRBD1. Germline-derived CDR1 and CDR2 are SSHAT and FNYEAQ (reference sequence). This CDR3 comprises 15 residues. CDR3 residues: CASSYRGLPYNEQFF. The CDR3 nucleotides read TGTGCTAGCAGCTACAGGGGGCTTCCCTACAATGAGCAGTTCTTC.

This clonotype was observed many times. The chain has TRBV20-1 and TRBJ1-2, with 9 bases that match TRBD1. The CDR3 extends over 14 amino acids. The germline V gene encodes CDR1 DFQATT and CDR2 SNEGSKA (reference sequence). Germline trimming cut 6 bases from V and 2 bases from J; bases unmatched to any gene: 7. Here the CDR3 reads CSASRDRANYGYTF. DNA for the CDR3: TGCAGTGCCTCGAGGGACAGGGCGAACTATGGCTACACCTTC.

Ten or more counts support this clonotype. V gene TRBV6-5 combines with J gene TRBJ2-2; tentatively, D is TRBD2 (6 bases). The CDR3 sequence is 15 residues long. Germline values: CDR1 MNHEY, CDR2 SVGAGI. The V end was cut by 4 bases, the J end by 2 bases, with 11 bases between. CDR3 in amino acids: CASSLKRANTGELFF. The CDR3 DNA sequence: TGTGCCAGCAGTTTGAAGCGGGCCAACACCGGGGAGCTGTTTTTT.

This rearrangement joins TRBV5-6 to TRBJ1-3; D gene ambiguous. Trimming removed 0 bases from V and 0 bases from J, with 13 bases in between. Germline CDR1 SGHDT, CDR2 YYEEEE. CDR3 length equals 17 residues. The CDR3 DNA follows: TGTGCCAGCAGCTTGGGGGAACTGCGGCTCTCTGGAAACACCATATATTTT. Translation gives CASSLGELRLSGNTIYF.

This clonotype was seen ten or more times. The chain combines TRBV20-1 with TRBJ1-3; D uncertain. The V end was cut by 8 bases, the J end by 0 bases, with 11 bases between. In germline, CDR1 is DFQATT, CDR2 SNEGSKA (reference sequence). The CDR3 runs to 13 residues. CDR3 protein: CSCLAGSGNTIYF. The CDR3 nucleotides read TGCAGTTGTCTCGCGGGCTCTGGAAACACCATATATTTT.

This clonotype was observed once. V gene TRBV27 combines with J gene TRBJ2-1; weak D call: TRBD2 (6 bases). CDR1 is MNHEY, CDR2 SMNVEV, per germline (reference sequence). CDR3 length: 15 amino acids. The V and J ends lost 3 bases and 0 bases respectively, with 9 bases between them. CDR3 nucleotides: TGTGCCAGCAGTTTTCTGCGGGACTCCTACAATGAGCAGTTCTTC. Protein product: CASSFLRDSYNEQFF.

This chain links TRBV6-1 with TRBJ2-1; 12 bases fit TRBD2. V lost 2 bases to trimming and J lost 9 bases; unmatched junction nucleotides: 5. The CDR3 covers 15 residues. CDR1 is MNHNS, CDR2 SASEGT, per germline. For the CDR3, the DNA is TGTGCCAGCAGTGAACTAGCGGGAGGGCCCGGTGAGCAGTTCTTC. Its protein product is CASSELAGGPGEQFF.